This T cell receptor beta chain was sequenced during a study of shared clonotypes between healthy human individuals. Findings and caveats of the study: Estimated clonotype richness was generally higher in naive than memory subsets.

Authors' data handling: Junction-only sequences without quality scores came from ImmunoSEQ, so filtering differed. Libraries were prepared by immunoSEQ multiplex PCR; TCRdb keeps only in-frame clonotypes and omits some of them. The D gene and trimming were derived from the DNA, and the V and J assignments and clone size from that table. The table lists roughly 720,000 clones, less than 95% of them singletons. Concerning this clone: Its antigen remains unidentified.

Donors were Caucasian adults residing in Nashville, Tennessee, USA. The CDR3 is 18 amino acids. Germline lookup yields CDR1 SGHKS and CDR2 YYEKEE (reference sequence). V shed 4 bases, J shed 6 bases, and the junction held 16 bases outside the gene matches. The chain joins TRBV5-5 to TRBJ2-7; TRBD2 matches 13 bases. The sample taken for sequencing was memory CD8+ T cells from PBMCs. Subset described: CD45RO+ cells pooled with CCR7-negative TemRA cells. The sequence derives from a man in his late teens or twenties in good health. Some clones in this sample may be carry-over from other donors' samples. Here the CDR3 DNA reads TGTGCCAGCAGCGCGCCGGGACTAGCGGGATTACTCGACCGCGAGCAGTACTTC. This encodes CASSAPGLAGLLDREQYF.